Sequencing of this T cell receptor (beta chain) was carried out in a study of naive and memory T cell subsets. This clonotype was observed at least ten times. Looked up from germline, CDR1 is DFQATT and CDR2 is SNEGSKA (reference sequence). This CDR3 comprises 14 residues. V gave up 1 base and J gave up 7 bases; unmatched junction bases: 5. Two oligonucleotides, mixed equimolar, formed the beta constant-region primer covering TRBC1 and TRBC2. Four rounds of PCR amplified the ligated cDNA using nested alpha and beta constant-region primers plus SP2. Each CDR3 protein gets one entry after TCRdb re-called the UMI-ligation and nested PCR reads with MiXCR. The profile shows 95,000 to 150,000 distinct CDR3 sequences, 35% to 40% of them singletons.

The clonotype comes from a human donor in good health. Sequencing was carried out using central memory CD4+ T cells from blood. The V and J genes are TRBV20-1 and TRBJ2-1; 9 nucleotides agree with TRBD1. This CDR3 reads CSARVGDRANEQFF. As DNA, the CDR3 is TGCAGTGCTAGAGTAGGGGACAGGGCGAATGAGCAGTTCTTC.